A single TCR beta chain is shown here with its context. These data are taken from a study of technical replicates of blood from several donors. Data came from immunoSEQ multiplex PCR; TCRdb stores just in-frame clones and leaves some out. The repertoire holds 70,000 to 85,000 clones, with 92% as singletons. This CDR3 has 14 residues. The germline V gene has CDR1 LNHNV and CDR2 YYDKDF (reference sequence). Trimming removed 0 bases from V and 4 bases from J, with 10 bases in between. The rearrangement uses TRBV15 and TRBJ2-7; possibly TRBD1 for D (6 bases). The sequencing input was T cells isolated from PBMCs. This receptor was identified in a human donor in good health. CDR3 protein: CATSRDRGRYEQYF. The CDR3 DNA reads as TGTGCCACCAGCAGAGATAGGGGGAGATACGAGCAGTACTTC. The whole variable domain, remainder taken from reference TRBV15 and TRBJ2-7, is DAMVIQNPRYQVTQFGKPVTLSCSQTLNHNVMYWYQQKSSQAPKLLFHYYDKDFNNEADTPDNFQSRRPNTSFCFLDIRSPGLGDTAMYLCATSRDRGRYEQYFGPGTRLTVT.